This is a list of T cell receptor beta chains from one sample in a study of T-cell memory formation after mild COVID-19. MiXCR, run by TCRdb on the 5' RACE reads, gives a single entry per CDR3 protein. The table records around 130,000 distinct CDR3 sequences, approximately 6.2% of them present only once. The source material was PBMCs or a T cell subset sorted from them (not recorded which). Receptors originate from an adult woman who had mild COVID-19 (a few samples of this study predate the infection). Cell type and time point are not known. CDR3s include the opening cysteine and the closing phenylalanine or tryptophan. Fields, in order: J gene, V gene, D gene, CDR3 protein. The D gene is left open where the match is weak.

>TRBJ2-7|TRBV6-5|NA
CASSDGTPDEQYF
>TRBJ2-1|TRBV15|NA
CATSREDRSAARTQFF
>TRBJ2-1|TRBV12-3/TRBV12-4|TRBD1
CASSVRDRGGNEQFF
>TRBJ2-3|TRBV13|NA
CASSLGLALSPDTQYF
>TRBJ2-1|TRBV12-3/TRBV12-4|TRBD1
CASSRRTGGGNEQFF
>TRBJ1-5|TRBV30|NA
CAWTLQGEGQPQHF
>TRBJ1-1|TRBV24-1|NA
CATSDSTQAFF
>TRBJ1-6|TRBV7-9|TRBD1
CASSPLTGANSPLHF
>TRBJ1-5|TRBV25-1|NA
CASSGPGGRGPQHF
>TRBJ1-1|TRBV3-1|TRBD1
CASSQAGTENTEAFF
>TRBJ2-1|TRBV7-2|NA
CASSLNRRTNEQFF
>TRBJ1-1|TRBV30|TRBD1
CAWSAGTGSNTEAFF
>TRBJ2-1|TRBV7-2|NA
CASSLLKGLVNEQFF
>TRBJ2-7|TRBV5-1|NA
CASSHQPGTGTYEQYF
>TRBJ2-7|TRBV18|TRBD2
CASSPPGTSGKRQYF
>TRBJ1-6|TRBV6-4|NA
CASRAEAASYNSPLHF
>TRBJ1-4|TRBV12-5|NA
CASGLVVTGGIATNEKLFF
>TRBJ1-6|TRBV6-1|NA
CASSERQWDSPLHF
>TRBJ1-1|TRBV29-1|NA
CSTGQPNTEAFF
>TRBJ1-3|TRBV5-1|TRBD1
CASSSSGQGSGNTIYF
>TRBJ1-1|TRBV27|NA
CASSSPTLNTEAFF
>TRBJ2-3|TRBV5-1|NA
CASSLDAGDTDTQYF
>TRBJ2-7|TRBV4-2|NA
CASSQDLYEQYF
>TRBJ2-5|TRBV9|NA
CASSLQGETQYF